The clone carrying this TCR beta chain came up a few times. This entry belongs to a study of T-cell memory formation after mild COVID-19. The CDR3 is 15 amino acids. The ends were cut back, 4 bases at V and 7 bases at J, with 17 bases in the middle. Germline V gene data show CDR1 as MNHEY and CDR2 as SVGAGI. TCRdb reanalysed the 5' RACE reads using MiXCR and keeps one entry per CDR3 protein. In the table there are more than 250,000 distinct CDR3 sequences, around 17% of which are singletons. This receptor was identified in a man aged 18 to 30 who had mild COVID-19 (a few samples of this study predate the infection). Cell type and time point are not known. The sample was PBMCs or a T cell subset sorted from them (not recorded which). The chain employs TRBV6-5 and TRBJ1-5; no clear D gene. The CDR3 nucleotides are TGTGCCAGCAGTTCCCGGGCATTTACCACCCAGCCCCAGCATTTT. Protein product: CASSSRAFTTQPQHF.